This record covers a single T cell receptor beta chain. This sample is part of a study of blood T cell repertoires in COVID-19. The length of the CDR3 is 12 residues. Germline V gene lookup returns CDR1 LNHDA and CDR2 SQIVND (reference sequence). V lost 3 bases, J lost 11 bases, and 11 bases lay in between. As processed by the authors: Estimates of nucleated cell counts were drawn from the amplification of reference gene primers. Libraries were prepared by immunoSEQ multiplex PCR; TCRdb keeps only in-frame clonotypes and omits some of them. V and J calls and clone size are given by that table; D and trimming were obtained from the DNA. Among fewer than 150,000 clones listed, 84% were seen once.

The specimen sequenced was peripheral blood. The receptor was derived from a human donor in a cohort sampled during active COVID-19. This chain links TRBV19 with TRBJ1-5; D gene unclear. This CDR3 is CASSMRRETQHF. As DNA, the CDR3 is TGTGCCAGTAGTATGAGGAGGGAGACCCAGCATTTT.